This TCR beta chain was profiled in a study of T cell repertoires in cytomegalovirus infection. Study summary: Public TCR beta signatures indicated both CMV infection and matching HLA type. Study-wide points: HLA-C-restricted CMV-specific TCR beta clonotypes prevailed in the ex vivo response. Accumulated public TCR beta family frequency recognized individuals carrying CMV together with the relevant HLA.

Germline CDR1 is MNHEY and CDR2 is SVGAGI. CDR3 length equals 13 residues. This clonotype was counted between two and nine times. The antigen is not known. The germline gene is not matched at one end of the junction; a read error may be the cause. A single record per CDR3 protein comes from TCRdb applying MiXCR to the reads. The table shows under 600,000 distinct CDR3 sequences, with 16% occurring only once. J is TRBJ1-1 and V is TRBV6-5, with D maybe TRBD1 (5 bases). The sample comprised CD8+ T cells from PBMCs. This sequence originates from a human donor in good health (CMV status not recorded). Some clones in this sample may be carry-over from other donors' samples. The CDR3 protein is CASTYSGATEAFF. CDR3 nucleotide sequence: TGTGCCAGCACTTACAGCGGGGCCACTGAAGCTTTCTTT.